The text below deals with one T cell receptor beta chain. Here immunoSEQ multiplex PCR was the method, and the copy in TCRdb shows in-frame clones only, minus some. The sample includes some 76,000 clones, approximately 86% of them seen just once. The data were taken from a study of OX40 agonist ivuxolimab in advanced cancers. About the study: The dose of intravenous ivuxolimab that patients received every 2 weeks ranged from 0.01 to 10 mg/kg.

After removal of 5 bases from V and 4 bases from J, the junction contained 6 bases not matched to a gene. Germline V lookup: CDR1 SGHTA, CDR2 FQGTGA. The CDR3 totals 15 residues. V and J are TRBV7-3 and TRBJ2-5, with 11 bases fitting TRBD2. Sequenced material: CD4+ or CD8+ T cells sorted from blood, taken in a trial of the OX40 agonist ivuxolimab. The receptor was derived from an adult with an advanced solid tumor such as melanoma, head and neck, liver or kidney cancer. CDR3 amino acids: CASSVTSGSAETQYF. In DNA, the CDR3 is TGTGCCAGCAGCGTTACTAGCGGGAGTGCAGAGACCCAGTACTTC. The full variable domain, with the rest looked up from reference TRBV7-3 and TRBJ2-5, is GAGVSQTPSNKVTEKGKYVELRCDPISGHTALYWYRQSLGQGPEFLIYFQGTGAADDSGLPNDRFFAVRPEGSVSTLKIQRTERGDSAVYLCASSVTSGSAETQYFGPGTRLLVL.